This section outlines one TCR beta chain sequence together with its context. Its antigen is not identified. The sample originates from a study of cytomegalovirus exposure and HLA in healthy donors. With 60 Vbeta and 13 Jbeta primers, the PCR was carried out. Only in-frame clones appear in the TCRdb table, and some are missing; sequencing was by immunoSEQ multiplex PCR. The repertoire includes approximately 150,000 clones, approximately 80% of them detected once, and about 5.6% sits in the top ten. Per germline, CDR1 MNHNS and CDR2 SASEGT. This CDR3 is 14 amino acids long. Trimming removed 3 bases from V and 1 base from J, with 9 bases in between. Findings of the study overall: Within an earlier analysis, most TCR beta V segments proved productive either about 87% or about 30% of the time. Reportedly, HLA-A and HLA-B alleles of most subjects were accurately predicted from TCR beta. Cytomegalovirus-associated TCR beta chains were listed, numbering 150 to 200. Across all donors, roughly uniform sequencing depth was an assumption of the presence/absence analyses.

This rearrangement joins TRBV6-1 to TRBJ1-1; D is uncertain. The source of this sequence is a man younger than 40 in good health and CMV-seropositive. The sequenced material came from PBMCs. The CDR3 region has the DNA TGTGCCAGCAGTGACCTACGGTCGAACACTGAAGCTTTCTTT. It yields the protein CASSDLRSNTEAFF.